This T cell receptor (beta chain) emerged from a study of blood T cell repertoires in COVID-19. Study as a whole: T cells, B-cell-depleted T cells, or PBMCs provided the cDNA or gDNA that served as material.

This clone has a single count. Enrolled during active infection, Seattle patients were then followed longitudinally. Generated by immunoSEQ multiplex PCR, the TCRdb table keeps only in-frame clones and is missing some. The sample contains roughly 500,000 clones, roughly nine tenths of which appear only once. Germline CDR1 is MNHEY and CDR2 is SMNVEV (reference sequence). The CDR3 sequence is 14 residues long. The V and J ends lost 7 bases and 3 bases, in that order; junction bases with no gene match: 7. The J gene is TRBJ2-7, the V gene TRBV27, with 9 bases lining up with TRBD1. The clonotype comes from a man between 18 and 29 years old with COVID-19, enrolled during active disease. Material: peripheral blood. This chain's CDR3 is CASNPGQGYYEQYF. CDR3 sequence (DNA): TGTGCCAGCAACCCGGGACAGGGCTACTACGAGCAGTACTTC.